The sequence of this T cell receptor beta chain was determined in a study of patients and donors after allogeneic stem cell transplantation. TCRdb ran MiXCR on the RT-PCR reads and lists one entry per CDR3 protein. The data hold about 110,000 distinct CDR3 sequences, with approximately 40% observed a single time. The TCR sequence derives from a human donor who was either an allogeneic HSCT recipient or a stem cell or donor lymphocyte infusion donor (not recorded which). It is not recorded whose cells these are; they may come from a transplant donor. Sequencing input: blood, either unsorted or a sorted T cell fraction (not recorded which).

CDR3 bases: TGCGCCAGCAGCCTGTTGACAGGGGGTCCCACTGAAGCTTTCTTT. It is translated as CASSLLTGGPTEAFF. This sequence joins TRBV5-1 and TRBJ1-1, with 9 bases fitting TRBD1. The germline gives CDR1 SGHRS, CDR2 YFSETQ. Trimming took 4 bases from V and 4 from J; bases not matched to a gene: 8. The CDR3 length is 15 residues.